This is a list of T cell receptor beta chains from one sample in a study of T cell responses to AZD1222 COVID-19 vaccine. Profiling relied on immunoSEQ multiplex PCR, and the TCRdb table lists in-frame clones only, not all of them. The data show some 92,000 clones, with about 90% seen just once and around 6.8% held by the top ten. The material sequenced was peripheral blood, taken on day 0 of AZD1222 vaccination. These receptor sequences come from an adult in good health. Each CDR3 is given with its conserved first and last residue. D genes are given only for firm matches. Some rows have no size entry. The others give once, few or many, or a class for an expanded clone.

V: TRBV28; D: -; J: TRBJ2-1; size: -; DNA: TGTGCCAGCAGTTTAGGGCCGAATGTCTATGAGCAGTTCTTC; CDR3: CASSLGPNVYEQFF
V: TRBV7-6; D: -; J: TRBJ2-1; size: once; DNA: TGTGCCAGCAGCCTTCCGGGACTCCAATACCCGGTAAATGAGCAGTTCTTC; CDR3: CASSLPGLQYPVNEQFF
V: TRBV6-5; D: -; J: TRBJ1-2; size: few; DNA: TGTGCCAGCAGTTACGGGGCAAGCCAGTATGGCTACACCTTC; CDR3: CASSYGASQYGYTF
V: TRBV14; D: TRBD2; J: TRBJ2-3; size: once; DNA: TGTGCCAGCAGCCGACTAGCCCGCACAGATACGCAGTATTTT; CDR3: CASSRLARTDTQYF
V: TRBV11-2; D: TRBD1; J: TRBJ1-2; size: -; DNA: TGTGCCAGCAGCTCGGGACAGTCCTATGGCTACACCTTC; CDR3: CASSSGQSYGYTF
V: TRBV3-1/TRBV3-2; D: -; J: TRBJ1-3; size: -; DNA: TGTGCCAGCAGCCAAGGGTCCGGTAATGGAAACACCATATATTTT; CDR3: CASSQGSGNGNTIYF
V: TRBV28; D: -; J: TRBJ1-3; size: -; DNA: TGTGCCAGCAGGCGTCCCGTTACAGGGAGCTCTGGAAACACCATATATTTT; CDR3: CASRRPVTGSSGNTIYF
V: TRBV28; D: TRBD1; J: TRBJ1-1; size: -; DNA: TGTGCCAGCTACTCAGGGGGCGTCTGGAACACTGAAGCTTTCTTT; CDR3: CASYSGGVWNTEAFF
V: TRBV24-1; D: -; J: TRBJ2-2; size: few; DNA: TGTGCCACCAGTGACAGCGTAACGAACACCGGGGAGCTGTTTTTT; CDR3: CATSDSVTNTGELFF
V: TRBV13; D: -; J: TRBJ1-6; size: -; DNA: TGTGCCAGCAGCTTAGGCCGGAGCTCCTATAATTCACCCCTCCACTTT; CDR3: CASSLGRSSYNSPLHF
V: TRBV7-9; D: -; J: TRBJ2-7; size: -; DNA: TGTGCCAGCAGCTTAGAGGAGTTTGGAGAGCAGTACTTC; CDR3: CASSLEEFGEQYF
V: TRBV10-1; D: -; J: TRBJ2-7; size: -; DNA: TGCGCCAGCAGTGACAGCGGAGGGGGACTAATCGAGCAGTACTTC; CDR3: CASSDSGGGLIEQYF
V: TRBV9; D: -; J: TRBJ2-6; size: -; DNA: TGTGCCAGCAGCGTTCCGGGACGGATCTCTGGGGCCAACGTCCTGACTTTC; CDR3: CASSVPGRISGANVLTF
V: TRBV11-2; D: -; J: TRBJ2-7; size: -; DNA: TGTGCCAGCAGCTTAGGTTGGGGGCTCTACGAGCAGTACTTC; CDR3: CASSLGWGLYEQYF
V: TRBV7-3; D: TRBD1; J: TRBJ2-1; size: -; DNA: TGTGCCAGCAGCCCAACCGGGACAGTATTAAATGAGCAGTTCTTC; CDR3: CASSPTGTVLNEQFF
V: TRBV20-1; D: -; J: TRBJ1-1; size: -; DNA: TGCAGGGCGGACGGAAGTGAAGCTTTCTTT; CDR3: CRADGSEAFF
V: TRBV30; D: -; J: TRBJ1-3; size: -; DNA: TGTGCCTGGAACAGGCTCTCTGGAAACACCATATATTTT; CDR3: CAWNRLSGNTIYF
V: TRBV29-1; D: TRBD1; J: TRBJ2-7; size: -; DNA: TGCAGCGTTGATGGTCAGGGGGCCTACGAGCAGTACTTC; CDR3: CSVDGQGAYEQYF
V: TRBV4-2; D: -; J: TRBJ2-2; size: medium-sized; DNA: TGTGCCAGCAGCCTACGGGCAGGGGAGCTGTTTTTT; CDR3: CASSLRAGELFF
V: TRBV19; D: -; J: TRBJ1-6; size: -; DNA: TGTGCCAGTAGTAAGGGACTGATTAATTCACCCCTCCACTTT; CDR3: CASSKGLINSPLHF
V: TRBV14; D: -; J: TRBJ2-6; size: few; DNA: TGTGCCAGCAGTCGGCCTGGGGCCAACGTCCTGACTTTC; CDR3: CASSRPGANVLTF
V: TRBV2; D: -; J: TRBJ1-1; size: -; DNA: TGTGCCAGCAGTGGGGGGGCCTCAGGAAACACTGAAGCTTTCTTT; CDR3: CASSGGASGNTEAFF
V: TRBV7-9; D: -; J: TRBJ2-3; size: -; DNA: TGTGCCAGCAGCCAGGGGTTTGATACGCAGTATTTT; CDR3: CASSQGFDTQYF
V: TRBV19; D: -; J: TRBJ1-4; size: -; DNA: TGTGCCAGTTCTATGGGGCGGAATGAAAAACTGTTTTTT; CDR3: CASSMGRNEKLFF
V: TRBV28; D: TRBD1; J: TRBJ2-7; size: once; DNA: TGTGCCAGCAGTCAGACAGGGTCTCAAAATCCCTACGAGCAGTACTTC; CDR3: CASSQTGSQNPYEQYF
V: TRBV6-6; D: -; J: TRBJ1-1; size: -; DNA: TGTGCCAGCAGAAACAGTCTGAACACTGAAGCTTTCTTT; CDR3: CASRNSLNTEAFF
V: TRBV4-3; D: -; J: TRBJ1-2; size: -; DNA: TGCGCCAGCAGCCAAACAACACAGAACTATGGCTACACCTTC; CDR3: CASSQTTQNYGYTF
V: TRBV11-2; D: -; J: TRBJ2-3; size: -; DNA: TGTGCCAGCAGCTTTAGGGCGTCCACAGATACGCAGTATTTT; CDR3: CASSFRASTDTQYF
V: TRBV5-4; D: TRBD2; J: TRBJ2-3; size: once; DNA: TGTGCCAGCAGCATCCGACTAGCGGGAGGGCACGATACGCAGTATTTT; CDR3: CASSIRLAGGHDTQYF
V: TRBV27; D: TRBD1; J: TRBJ1-1; size: few; DNA: TGTGCCAGCAGTCGGGACAGAAACCTTAACACTGAAGCTTTCTTT; CDR3: CASSRDRNLNTEAFF
V: TRBV9; D: -; J: TRBJ2-7; size: -; DNA: TGTGCCAGCAGCGTAGAGGGTGGGGCTGGCAACTACGAGCAGTACTTC; CDR3: CASSVEGGAGNYEQYF
V: TRBV28; D: TRBD1; J: TRBJ1-4; size: -; DNA: TGTGCCAGCAGTGAGGACAGGGGGAGTTTGGTGGATGAAAAACTGTTTTTT; CDR3: CASSEDRGSLVDEKLFF
V: TRBV9; D: -; J: TRBJ1-4; size: -; DNA: TGTGCCAGCAGCCCCACAGGGAATAATGAAAAACTGTTTTTT; CDR3: CASSPTGNNEKLFF
V: TRBV6-5; D: -; J: TRBJ2-5; size: -; DNA: TGTGCCAGCAGCCGGTTAAGTGGTGGGGAGACCCAGTACTTC; CDR3: CASSRLSGGETQYF
V: TRBV14; D: TRBD2; J: TRBJ2-2; size: -; DNA: TGTGCCAGCAGCCTCCTAGGGGAGGGGACGACCGGGGAGCTGTTTTTT; CDR3: CASSLLGEGTTGELFF
V: TRBV6-4; D: TRBD1; J: TRBJ2-1; size: -; DNA: TGTGCCAGCAGGGAAACAGGGGCAAGAGAGCAGTTCTTC; CDR3: CASRETGAREQFF
V: TRBV4-3; D: TRBD2; J: TRBJ2-5; size: -; DNA: TGCGCCAGCAGCCAAGAAACTAGCGGGATAAACGAGGGTGTAGAGACCCAGTACTTC; CDR3: CASSQETSGINEGVETQYF
V: TRBV3-1/TRBV3-2; D: -; J: TRBJ1-1; size: -; DNA: TGTGCCAGCAGCCAAGACTTTATACTGGGGACTGAAGCTTTCTTT; CDR3: CASSQDFILGTEAFF
V: TRBV5-1; D: -; J: TRBJ1-1; size: -; DNA: TGCGCCAGCAGCTTCCAGGGAGAAAGCACTGAAGCTTTCTTT; CDR3: CASSFQGESTEAFF
V: TRBV5-1; D: TRBD2; J: TRBJ2-1; size: -; DNA: TGCGCCAGCAGCTTGTTATCGGGGGGGAATGAGCAGTTCTTC; CDR3: CASSLLSGGNEQFF
V: TRBV29-1; D: -; J: TRBJ2-1; size: -; DNA: TGCAGCGTCCAGGGGACCAAGATCGATGAGCAGTTCTTC; CDR3: CSVQGTKIDEQFF
V: TRBV7-3; D: -; J: TRBJ1-1; size: -; DNA: TGTGCCAGCGCTCTATCCGGGGAGAACACTGAAGCTTTCTTT; CDR3: CASALSGENTEAFF
V: TRBV7-9; D: -; J: TRBJ1-4; size: -; DNA: TGTGCCAGCAACTCGAGGGGGGCTAATGAAAAACTGTTTTTT; CDR3: CASNSRGANEKLFF
V: TRBV9; D: -; J: TRBJ1-1; size: -; DNA: TGTGCCAGCAGCGTAGGTGGCAGGGCGAACACTGAAGCTTTCTTT; CDR3: CASSVGGRANTEAFF
V: TRBV6-5; D: -; J: TRBJ2-5; size: -; DNA: TGTGCCAGCAGCATCTGGCAGGAAGAGACCCAGTACTTC; CDR3: CASSIWQEETQYF
V: TRBV13; D: TRBD2; J: TRBJ2-1; size: -; DNA: TGTGCCAGCAGCTCCGGGACTAGCGGGGTTTCCTACTCCTACAATGAGCAGTTCTTC; CDR3: CASSSGTSGVSYSYNEQFF
V: TRBV29-1; D: TRBD1; J: TRBJ1-1; size: -; DNA: TGCAGCGTTTTAACGGACAGGGGGAAGTTGTTCAACACTGAAGCTTTCTTT; CDR3: CSVLTDRGKLFNTEAFF
V: TRBV27; D: TRBD1; J: TRBJ1-2; size: once; DNA: TGTGCCAGCAGTTTCACAGGGGGTGGCTATGGCTACACCTTC; CDR3: CASSFTGGGYGYTF
V: TRBV10-2; D: -; J: TRBJ1-1; size: once; DNA: TGCGCCAGCAGTGAGTTAGTAGGGGGCACTGAAGCTTTCTTT; CDR3: CASSELVGGTEAFF
V: TRBV18; D: TRBD2; J: TRBJ2-7; size: -; DNA: TGTGCCAGCTCACCCTCCCGAGCGGGGTGGTCCTACGAGCAGTACTTC; CDR3: CASSPSRAGWSYEQYF
V: TRBV7-9; D: -; J: TRBJ1-2; size: -; DNA: TGTGCCAGCAGCTTAAGCGCCGTGGCCCGGGGCTATGGCTACACCTTC; CDR3: CASSLSAVARGYGYTF
V: TRBV16; D: -; J: TRBJ1-4; size: -; DNA: TGTGCCAGCAGCCCTCCGGCGAGAGGGGTTGGTGAAAAACTGTTTTTT; CDR3: CASSPPARGVGEKLFF
V: TRBV9; D: -; J: TRBJ1-1; size: -; DNA: TGTGCCAGCAGCGTAGATCGGGGACGGACTGAAGCTTTCTTT; CDR3: CASSVDRGRTEAFF
V: TRBV7-3; D: TRBD1; J: TRBJ1-1; size: -; DNA: TGTGCCAGCAGCTTGGGACAGGGAAGGACTGAAGCTTTCTTT; CDR3: CASSLGQGRTEAFF
V: TRBV7-9; D: -; J: TRBJ1-5; size: -; DNA: TGTGCCAGCAGCAAAAGGGGACCGCCCCAGCATTTT; CDR3: CASSKRGPPQHF